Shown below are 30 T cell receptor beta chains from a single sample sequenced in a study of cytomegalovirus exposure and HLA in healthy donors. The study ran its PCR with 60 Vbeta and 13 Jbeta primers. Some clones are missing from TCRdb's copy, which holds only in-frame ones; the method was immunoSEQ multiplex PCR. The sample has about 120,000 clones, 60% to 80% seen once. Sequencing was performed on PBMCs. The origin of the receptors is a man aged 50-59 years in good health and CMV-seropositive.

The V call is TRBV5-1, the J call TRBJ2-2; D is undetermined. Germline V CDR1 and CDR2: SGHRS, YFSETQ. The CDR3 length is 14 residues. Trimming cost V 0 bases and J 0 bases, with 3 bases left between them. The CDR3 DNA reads TGCGCCAGCAGCTTGGTCGCGAACACCGGGGAGCTGTTTTTT. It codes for CASSLVANTGELFF.

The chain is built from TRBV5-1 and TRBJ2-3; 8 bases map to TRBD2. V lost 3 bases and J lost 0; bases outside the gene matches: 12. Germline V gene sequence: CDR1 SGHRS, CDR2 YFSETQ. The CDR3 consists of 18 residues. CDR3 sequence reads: CASSSRPRGGSSTDTQYF. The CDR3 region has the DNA TGCGCCAGCAGCTCAAGACCCCGGGGGGGTTCTAGCACAGATACGCAGTATTTT.

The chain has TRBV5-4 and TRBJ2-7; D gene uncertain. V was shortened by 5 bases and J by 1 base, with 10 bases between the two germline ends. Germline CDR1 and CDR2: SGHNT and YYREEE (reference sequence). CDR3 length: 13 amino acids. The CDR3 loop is CASSRGRSYEQYF. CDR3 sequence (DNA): TGTGCCAGCAGTCGAGGCAGATCCTACGAGCAGTACTTC.

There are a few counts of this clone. The CDR3: CASTVGGASGRFF. Written as DNA, the CDR3 is TGTGCCAGCACCGTGGGGGGAGCCTCGGGTAGGTTCTTC. This rearrangement joins TRBV25-1 to TRBJ2-1; tentative D call: TRBD2 (6 bases). The CDR3 runs 13 residues. Germline assignment: CDR1 MGHDK and CDR2 SYGVNS. V lost 7 bases and J 15 bases, leaving 22 bases between the germline ends.

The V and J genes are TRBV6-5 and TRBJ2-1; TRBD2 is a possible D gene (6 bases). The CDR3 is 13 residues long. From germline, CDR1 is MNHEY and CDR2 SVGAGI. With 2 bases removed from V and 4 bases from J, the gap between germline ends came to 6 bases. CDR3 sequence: CASSYGRYNEQFF. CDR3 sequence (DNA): TGTGCCAGCAGTTACGGGAGGTACAATGAGCAGTTCTTC.

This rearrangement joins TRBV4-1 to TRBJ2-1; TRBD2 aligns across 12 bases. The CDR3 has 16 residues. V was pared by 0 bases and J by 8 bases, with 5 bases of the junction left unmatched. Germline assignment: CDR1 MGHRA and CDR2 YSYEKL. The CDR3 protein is CASSQDPSGGAYEQFF. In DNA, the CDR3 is TGCGCCAGCAGCCAAGACCCTAGCGGGGGGGCCTATGAGCAGTTCTTC.

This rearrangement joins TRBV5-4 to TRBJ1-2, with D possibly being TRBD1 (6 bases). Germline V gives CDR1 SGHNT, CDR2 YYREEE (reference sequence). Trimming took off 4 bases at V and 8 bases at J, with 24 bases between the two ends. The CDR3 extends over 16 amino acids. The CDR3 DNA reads TGTGCCAGCAGCGGGGGGGCAGGGGAGTCAATATTAGGCTACACCTTC. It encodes CASSGGAGESILGYTF. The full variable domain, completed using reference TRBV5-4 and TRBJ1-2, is ETGVTQSPTHLIKTRGQQVTLRCSSQSGHNTVSWYQQALGQGPQFIFQYYREEENGRGNFPPRFSGLQFPNYSSELNVNALELDDSALYLCASSGGAGESILGYTFGSGTRLTVV.

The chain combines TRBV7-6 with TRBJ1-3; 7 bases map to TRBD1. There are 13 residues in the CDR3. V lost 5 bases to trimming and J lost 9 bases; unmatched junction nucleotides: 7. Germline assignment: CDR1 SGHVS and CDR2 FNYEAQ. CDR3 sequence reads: CASSPWDSRTIYF. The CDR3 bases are TGTGCCAGCAGCCCCTGGGACAGCCGCACCATATATTTT.

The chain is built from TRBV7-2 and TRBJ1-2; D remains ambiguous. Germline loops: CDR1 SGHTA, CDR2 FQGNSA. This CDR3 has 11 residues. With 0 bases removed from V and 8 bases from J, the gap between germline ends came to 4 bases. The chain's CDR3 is CASSLAGGYTF. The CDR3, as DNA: TGTGCCAGCAGCTTAGCGGGCGGCTACACCTTC.

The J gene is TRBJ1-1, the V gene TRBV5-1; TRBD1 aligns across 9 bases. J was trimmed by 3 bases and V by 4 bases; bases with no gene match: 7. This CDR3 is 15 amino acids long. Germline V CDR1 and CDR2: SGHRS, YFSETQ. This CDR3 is CASSPGQGLDTEAFF. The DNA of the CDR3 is TGCGCCAGCAGCCCGGGACAGGGATTGGACACTGAAGCTTTCTTT.

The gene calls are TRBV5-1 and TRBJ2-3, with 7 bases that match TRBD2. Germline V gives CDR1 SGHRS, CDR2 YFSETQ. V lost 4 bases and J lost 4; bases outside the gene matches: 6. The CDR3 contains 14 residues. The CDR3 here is CASSGGTTPDTQYF. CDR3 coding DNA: TGCGCCAGCAGCGGGGGGACTACGCCAGATACGCAGTATTTT.

The CDR3 region is CASSITSVSSYNEQFF. In DNA, the CDR3 is TGTGCCAGCAGCATAACTAGCGTAAGCTCCTACAATGAGCAGTTCTTC. The chain has TRBV27 and TRBJ2-1; TRBD2 matches at 7 bases. In germline, CDR1 is MNHEY, CDR2 SMNVEV (reference sequence). J gave up 0 bases and V 6 bases, and 8 bases lay outside the gene matches. This CDR3 contains 16 residues.

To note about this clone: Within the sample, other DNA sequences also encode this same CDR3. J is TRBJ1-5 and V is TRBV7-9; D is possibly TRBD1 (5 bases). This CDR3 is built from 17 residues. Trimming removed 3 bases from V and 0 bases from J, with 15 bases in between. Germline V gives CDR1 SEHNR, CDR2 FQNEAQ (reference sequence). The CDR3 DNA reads TGTGCCAGCAGCTTCGGGCAGGGCTTCTATAGCAATCAGCCCCAGCATTTT. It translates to CASSFGQGFYSNQPQHF.

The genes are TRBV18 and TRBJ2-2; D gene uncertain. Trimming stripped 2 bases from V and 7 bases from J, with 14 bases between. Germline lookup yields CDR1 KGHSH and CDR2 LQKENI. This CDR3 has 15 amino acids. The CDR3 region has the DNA TGTGCCAGCTCACCAATGGAGACCCTCAGCGGGGAGCTGTTTTTT. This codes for CASSPMETLSGELFF.

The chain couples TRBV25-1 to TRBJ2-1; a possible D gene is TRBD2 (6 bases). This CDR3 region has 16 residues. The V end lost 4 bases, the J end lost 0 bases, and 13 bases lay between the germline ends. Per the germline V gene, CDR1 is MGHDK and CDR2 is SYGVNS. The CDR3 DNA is TGTGCCAGCAGTGCCCCCGGGGGAGCCTCCTACAATGAGCAGTTCTTC. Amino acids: CASSAPGGASYNEQFF.

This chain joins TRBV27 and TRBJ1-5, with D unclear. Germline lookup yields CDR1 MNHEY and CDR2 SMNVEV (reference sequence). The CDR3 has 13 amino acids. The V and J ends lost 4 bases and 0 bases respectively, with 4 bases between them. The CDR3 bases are TGTGCCAGCAGTTCTTATAGCAATCAGCCCCAGCATTTT. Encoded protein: CASSSYSNQPQHF.

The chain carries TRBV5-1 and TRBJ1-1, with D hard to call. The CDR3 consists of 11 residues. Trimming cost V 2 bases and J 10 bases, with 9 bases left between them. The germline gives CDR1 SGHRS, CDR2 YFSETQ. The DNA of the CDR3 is TGCGCCAGCAGCTTCGGCGGAGGAGCTTTCTTT. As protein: CASSFGGGAFF.

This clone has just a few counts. CDR3 DNA: TGTGCCAGCCGAATGAATCGGGACAGGGGCTACGAGCAGTACTTC. It yields the protein CASRMNRDRGYEQYF. This chain connects TRBV27 to TRBJ2-7; 10 bases match TRBD1. The germline V gene encodes CDR1 MNHEY and CDR2 SMNVEV (reference sequence). This CDR3 has 15 residues. V trimming: 8 bases; J trimming: 3 bases; junction bases outside the gene matches: 10.

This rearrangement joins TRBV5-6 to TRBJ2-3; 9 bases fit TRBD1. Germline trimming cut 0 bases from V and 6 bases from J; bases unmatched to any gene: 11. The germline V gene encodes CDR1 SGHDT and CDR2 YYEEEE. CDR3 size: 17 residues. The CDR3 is CASSLDMWDRDGDTQYF. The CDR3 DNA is TGTGCCAGCAGCTTGGATATGTGGGACAGGGATGGTGATACGCAGTATTTT.

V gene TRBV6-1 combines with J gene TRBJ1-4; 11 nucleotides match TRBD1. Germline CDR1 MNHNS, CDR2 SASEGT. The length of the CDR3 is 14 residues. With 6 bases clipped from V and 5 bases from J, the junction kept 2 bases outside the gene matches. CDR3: CASRRDRGNEKLFF. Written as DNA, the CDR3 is TGTGCCAGCAGGAGGGACAGGGGGAATGAAAAACTGTTTTTT.

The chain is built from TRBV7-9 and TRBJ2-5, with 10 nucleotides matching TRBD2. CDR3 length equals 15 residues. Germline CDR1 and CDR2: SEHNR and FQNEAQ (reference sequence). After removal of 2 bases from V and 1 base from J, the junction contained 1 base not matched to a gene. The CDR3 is CASSLTSGVQETQYF. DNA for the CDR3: TGTGCCAGCAGCTTAACTAGCGGGGTCCAAGAGACCCAGTACTTC.

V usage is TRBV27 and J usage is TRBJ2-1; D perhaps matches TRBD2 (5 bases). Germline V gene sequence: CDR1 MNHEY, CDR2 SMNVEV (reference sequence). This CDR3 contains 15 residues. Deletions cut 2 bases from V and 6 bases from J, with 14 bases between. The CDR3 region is CASSLSGVEGNEQFF. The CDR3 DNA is TGTGCCAGCAGTTTAAGCGGAGTTGAGGGCAATGAGCAGTTCTTC.

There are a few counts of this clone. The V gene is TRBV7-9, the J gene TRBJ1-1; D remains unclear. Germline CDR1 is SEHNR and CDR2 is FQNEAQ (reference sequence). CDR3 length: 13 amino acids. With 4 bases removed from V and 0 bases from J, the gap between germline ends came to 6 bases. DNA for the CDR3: TGTGCCAGCAGCTCAAAGCTGAACACTGAAGCTTTCTTT. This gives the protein CASSSKLNTEAFF.

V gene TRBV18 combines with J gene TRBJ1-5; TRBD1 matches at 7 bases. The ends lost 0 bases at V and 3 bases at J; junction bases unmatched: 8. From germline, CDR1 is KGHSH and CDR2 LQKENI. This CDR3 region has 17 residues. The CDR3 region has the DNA TGTGCCAGCTCACCACCCGCTTTAACAGGGGTCAATCAGCCCCAGCATTTT. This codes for CASSPPALTGVNQPQHF. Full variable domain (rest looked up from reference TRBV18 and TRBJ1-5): NAGVMQNPRHLVRRRGQEARLRCSPMKGHSHVYWYRQLPEEGLKFMVYLQKENIIDESGMPKERFSAEFPKEGPSILRIQQVVRGDSAAYFCASSPPALTGVNQPQHFGDGTRLSIL.

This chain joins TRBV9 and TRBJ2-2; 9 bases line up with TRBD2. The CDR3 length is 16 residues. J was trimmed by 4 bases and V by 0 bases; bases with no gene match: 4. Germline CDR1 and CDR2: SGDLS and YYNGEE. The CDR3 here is CASSVVSGGFTGELFF. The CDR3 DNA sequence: TGTGCCAGCAGCGTAGTTAGCGGGGGATTCACCGGGGAGCTGTTTTTT.

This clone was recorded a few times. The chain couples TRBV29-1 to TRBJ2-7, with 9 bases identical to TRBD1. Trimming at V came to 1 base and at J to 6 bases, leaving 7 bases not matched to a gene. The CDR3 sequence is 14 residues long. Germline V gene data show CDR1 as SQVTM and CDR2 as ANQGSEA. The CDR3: CSVEGGQGYGEQYF. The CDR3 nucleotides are TGCAGCGTTGAAGGGGGACAGGGTTATGGCGAGCAGTACTTC.

The CDR3 nucleotides read TGTGCCAGCAGCTTATGGACAACCGAAAAACTGTTTTTT. It specifies CASSLWTTEKLFF. This sequence joins TRBV5-4 and TRBJ1-4, with D perhaps TRBD1 (5 bases). The V gene lost 2 bases and the J gene lost 8 bases, with 10 bases spanning the gap. The CDR3 sequence is 13 residues long. Per the germline V gene, CDR1 is SGHNT and CDR2 is YYREEE (reference sequence).

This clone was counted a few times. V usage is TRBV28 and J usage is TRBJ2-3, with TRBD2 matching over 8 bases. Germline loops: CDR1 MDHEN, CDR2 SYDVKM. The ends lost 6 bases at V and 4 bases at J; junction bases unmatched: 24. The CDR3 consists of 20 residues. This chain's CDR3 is CASSFNPPGTSPSSSDTQYF. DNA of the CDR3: TGTGCCAGCAGCTTCAACCCCCCCGGGACTAGTCCCAGTTCATCAGATACGCAGTATTTT. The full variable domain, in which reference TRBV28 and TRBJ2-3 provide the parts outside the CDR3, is DVKVTQSSRYLVKRTGEKVFLECVQDMDHENMFWYRQDPGLGLRLIYFSYDVKMKEKGDIPEGYSVSREKKERFSLILESASTNQTSMYLCASSFNPPGTSPSSSDTQYFGPGTRLTVL.

The CDR3 loop is CASSGTGDAYEQYF. CDR3 sequence (DNA): TGTGCCAGCAGCGGGACAGGGGATGCCTACGAGCAGTACTTC. The chain recombines TRBV27 with TRBJ2-7; TRBD1 matches at 10 bases. The CDR3 has 14 amino acids. J gave up 2 bases and V 6 bases, and 4 bases lay outside the gene matches. Looked up from germline, CDR1 is MNHEY and CDR2 is SMNVEV (reference sequence).

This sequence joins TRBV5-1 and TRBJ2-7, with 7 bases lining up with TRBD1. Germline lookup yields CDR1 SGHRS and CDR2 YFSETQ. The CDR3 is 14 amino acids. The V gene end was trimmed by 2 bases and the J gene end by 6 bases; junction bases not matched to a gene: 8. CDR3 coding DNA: TGCGCCAGCAGCTTTTTGACAGGGACGGGCGAGCAGTACTTC. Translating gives CASSFLTGTGEQYF.